The clone carrying this T cell receptor (beta chain) was seen a few times. Assay: immunoSEQ multiplex PCR; the TCRdb copy retains only in-frame clones and omits some. The table has tens of thousands of clones, just under 95% seen once. The data are from a study of T cell changes during pregnancy in multiple sclerosis. This clonotype was sampled from a female donor with multiple sclerosis, enrolled in a pregnancy study. The sequencing used CD4+ T cells from peripheral blood mononuclear cells, collected in the third trimester of pregnancy.

DNA for the CDR3: TGTGCCAGCAGCCCGGCGTCCGGACAGGGTCACGAGCAGTACTTC. Translating it yields CASSPASGQGHEQYF. The chain uses TRBV7-9 and TRBJ2-7, with 8 bases identical to TRBD1. J gave up 5 bases and V 5 bases, and 11 bases lay outside the gene matches. This CDR3 region has 15 residues. From germline, CDR1 is SEHNR and CDR2 FQNEAQ (reference sequence).